This T cell receptor (beta chain) derives from a study of human T cells and chemical hapten exposure. Trimming pared 6 bases from V and 10 bases from J, leaving 10 bases between. The CDR3 runs to 11 residues. The germline CDR1 and CDR2 sequences are SGDLS and YYNGEE. Time point defined: pre-sensitization, week 0. Treatment given: therapeutic diphenylcyclopropenone sensitization with weekly scalp DPC. MiXCR, run by TCRdb on the RACE reads, gives a single entry per CDR3 protein. The table records 300,000 to 450,000 distinct CDR3 sequences, around 5% of them present only once. This TCR derives from a woman aged 18-30 years with alopecia areata. Some clones in this sample may be carry-over from other donors' samples. The sequences come from whole blood, collected in connection with sensitization to the hapten diphenylcyclopropenone (DPC). The rearrangement joins TRBV9 to TRBJ1-4; D is undetermined. In nucleotides, the CDR3 is TGTGCCAGCATCAAACCGCGAAAACTGTTTTTT. Amino acid sequence: CASIKPRKLFF.